Listed here are 23 T cell receptor beta chains from one sample, sequenced in a study of CD8+ T cells in alopecia areata (dated by TCRdb to 2017 to 2018). The treatment or condition label for this specimen denotes: oral pan-JAK inhibitor, 5-10 mg twice daily. Library prep was done by the immunoSEQ multiplex PCR assay. RNA was extracted from all samples and reverse transcribed into cDNA as template for TCR sequencing. In its TCRdb copy, this immuneACCESS table keeps in-frame sequences only and misses some clones. Where compared with another copy, unresolved V genes explain less than half of these, and the others have no known cause. For this sample the table gives about 94,000 clones, of which approximately 70% were detected only once. Approximately 15% of the sample comes from the top ten. The source material was CD8+ T cells sorted from blood, sampled at approximately week 42, from a patient treated with tofacitinib. These receptors all stem from a human donor with alopecia areata.

This clone was seen only once. The CDR3 coding sequence is TGTGCCTGGAAGCCTAGCGGCTACGAGCAGTACTTC. Amino acid sequence: CAWKPSGYEQYF. The chain links TRBV30 to TRBJ2-7, with 7 bases fitting TRBD2. V was clipped by 4 bases and J by 3 bases; unmatched bases: 3. Germline V gene lookup returns CDR1 GTSNPN and CDR2 SVGIG (reference sequence). The CDR3 runs 12 residues.

Here the CDR3 reads CATSRGGGNYNEQFF. In DNA, the CDR3 is TGTGCCACCAGCAGAGGCGGGGGGAATTACAATGAGCAGTTCTTC. This chain uses TRBV15 with TRBJ2-1, with 8 bases fitting TRBD2. The trim removed 1 base at V and 4 bases at J, leaving 3 bases unmatched. CDR3 size: 15 residues. Looked up from germline, CDR1 is LNHNV and CDR2 is YYDKDF (reference sequence).

This clone has a single count. The rearrangement uses TRBV4-1 and TRBJ1-4; no definite D call. The length of the CDR3 is 16 residues. V was pared by 1 base and J by 4 bases, with 13 bases between. Germline CDR1 and CDR2: MGHRA and YSYEKL. The CDR3 bases are TGCGCCAGCAGCCAAGCCGATTCGGCCTATAATGAAAAACTGTTTTTT. Translation gives CASSQADSAYNEKLFF.

The V and J genes are TRBV4-3 and TRBJ1-1; tentative D call: TRBD1 (6 bases). The V end lost 3 bases, the J end lost 4 bases, and 12 bases lay between the germline ends. Per germline, CDR1 LGHNA and CDR2 YSLEER. This CDR3 spans 14 amino acids. CDR3 coding DNA: TGCGCCAGCAGCCAGTACAGGGTGGGCACTGAAGCTTTCTTT. Its translation: CASSQYRVGTEAFF.

As to this clone: Other DNA sequences from this sample encode an identical CDR3 as well. V and J are TRBV15 and TRBJ1-2; TRBD1 aligns across 7 bases. Trimming removed 0 bases from V and 0 bases from J; junction bases left unmatched: 4. Per germline, CDR1 LNHNV and CDR2 YYDKDF (reference sequence). The CDR3 length is 16 residues. This chain's CDR3 is CATSRDRDRANYGYTF. The CDR3 nucleotides read TGTGCCACCAGCAGAGACAGAGACAGGGCTAACTATGGCTACACCTTC. The whole variable domain, filled in from reference TRBV15 and TRBJ1-2, reads DAMVIQNPRYQVTQFGKPVTLSCSQTLNHNVMYWYQQKSSQAPKLLFHYYDKDFNNEADTPDNFQSRRPNTSFCFLDIRSPGLGDTAMYLCATSRDRDRANYGYTFGSGTRLTVV.

The chain combines TRBV18 with TRBJ2-3, with D perhaps matching TRBD1 or TRBD2 (6 bases each). The V gene lost 5 bases and the J gene lost 4 bases, with 19 bases spanning the gap. Germline CDR1 is KGHSH and CDR2 is LQKENI. The CDR3 runs 16 residues. The CDR3 nucleotides read TGTGCCAGCTCATCGAGGAGGGGGGATGAAGCAGATACGCAGTATTTT. Amino acids: CASSSRRGDEADTQYF.

This clone was detected a few times. The J gene is TRBJ2-1, the V gene TRBV4-3, with D perhaps matching TRBD1 (6 bases). Germline CDR1 and CDR2: LGHNA and YSLEER. This CDR3 is 16 amino acids long. V lost 1 base and J 5 bases, leaving 15 bases between the germline ends. The DNA for the CDR3 is TGCGCCAGCAGCCAAGGCTTTTTCAGGGGACACAATGAGCAGTTCTTC. It encodes CASSQGFFRGHNEQFF.

A few counts support this clone. This chain uses TRBV11-2 with TRBJ2-7; D gene unclear. The CDR3 contains 14 residues. Looked up from germline, CDR1 is SGHAT and CDR2 is FQNNGV. V gave up 0 bases and J gave up 6 bases, with 12 bases separating them. The CDR3 bases are TGTGCCAGCAGCTTAGAGGTTATCGCTGGCGAGCAGTACTTC. This encodes CASSLEVIAGEQYF. Supplemented by reference TRBV11-2 and TRBJ2-7, the full variable domain reads EAGVAQSPRYKIIEKRQSVAFWCNPISGHATLYWYQQILGQGPKLLIQFQNNGVVDDSQLPKDRFSAERLKGVDSTLKIQPAKLEDSAVYLCASSLEVIAGEQYFGPGTRLTVT.

V is TRBV9 and J is TRBJ1-2; possible D gene TRBD1, 6 bases. Germline V gene data show CDR1 as SGDLS and CDR2 as YYNGEE. The ends were cut back, 4 bases at V and 4 bases at J, with 17 bases in the middle. The CDR3 is 15 residues long. CDR3 in DNA: TGTGCCAGCAGCTCGCGACAGGCAACCTTCTATGGCTACACCTTC. Translating it yields CASSSRQATFYGYTF.

Concerning this clone itself: At the DNA level, this CDR3 is encoded by other sequences in the same sample as well. The chain carries TRBV29-1 and TRBJ2-2, with D perhaps TRBD2 (6 bases). CDR1 is SQVTM and CDR2 is ANQGSEA in the germline V gene. The CDR3 length is 15 residues. Between the trimmed V and J ends, which lost 4 bases and 11 bases, there was a span of 23 bases. This CDR3 is CSVAGLPWVSGELFF. The CDR3 bases are TGCAGCGTTGCGGGGCTCCCGTGGGTTAGCGGAGAGCTGTTTTTT.

CDR3 bases: TGCGCCAGCAGCCAAGATGGGAGCTCTGGGGCCAACGTCCTGACTTTC. As protein: CASSQDGSSGANVLTF. The chain joins TRBV5-1 to TRBJ2-6; possible D gene TRBD2, 5 bases. V lost 4 bases to trimming and J lost 0 bases, with 11 bases between them. The CDR3 totals 16 residues. The germline V gene has CDR1 SGHRS and CDR2 YFSETQ.

This clone was observed a handful of times. The chain carries TRBV29-1 and TRBJ2-1; D may correspond to TRBD1 or TRBD2 (5 bases each). Between the trimmed V and J ends, which lost 6 bases and 0 bases, there was a span of 12 bases. Germline V gene data show CDR1 as SQVTM and CDR2 as ANQGSEA. The CDR3 is made up of 14 amino acids. Here the CDR3 DNA reads TGCAGCGTGGAGCAGGGAGACTCCTACAATGAGCAGTTCTTC. As protein: CSVEQGDSYNEQFF.

Within the sample, this clone is large. The chain is built from TRBV11-2 and TRBJ2-1; 16 bases are a match to TRBD2. The V gene end was trimmed by 5 bases and the J gene end by 5 bases; junction bases not matched to a gene: 3. In germline, CDR1 is SGHAT, CDR2 FQNNGV. The CDR3 loop spans 16 amino acids. The CDR3 DNA follows: TGTGCCAGCAGCGGGACTAGCGGGGGGGAACACAATGAGCAGTTCTTC. Translation: CASSGTSGGEHNEQFF. The full variable domain, its missing parts supplied by reference TRBV11-2 and TRBJ2-1, is EAGVAQSPRYKIIEKRQSVAFWCNPISGHATLYWYQQILGQGPKLLIQFQNNGVVDDSQLPKDRFSAERLKGVDSTLKIQPAKLEDSAVYLCASSGTSGGEHNEQFFGPGTRLTVL.

Details on this clone: Additional DNA sequences in this sample encode the identical CDR3. The chain is built from TRBV4-1 and TRBJ1-1; D remains ambiguous. This CDR3 spans 17 amino acids. V was shortened by 0 bases and J by 0 bases, with 14 bases between the two germline ends. Germline CDR1 MGHRA, CDR2 YSYEKL. CDR3 nucleotides: TGCGCCAGCAGCCAAGACCTAGGGCCTTTCATGAACACTGAAGCTTTCTTT. The encoded protein is CASSQDLGPFMNTEAFF.

The genes are TRBV5-6 and TRBJ1-5; 8 bases match TRBD1. CDR1 is SGHDT and CDR2 is YYEEEE in the germline V gene. The CDR3 has 13 residues. Trimming cost V 3 bases and J 7 bases; bases outside gene matches: 3. The CDR3 spells CASSSGTGQPQHF. The CDR3 nucleotides read TGTGCCAGCAGCTCCGGGACAGGCCAGCCCCAGCATTTT.

The V and J genes are TRBV7-2 and TRBJ2-1; a possible D gene is TRBD2 (7 bases). Germline CDR1 and CDR2: SGHTA and FQGNSA. The CDR3 sequence is 15 residues long. V gave up 1 base and J gave up 8 bases, with 15 bases separating them. The CDR3 is CASSLVHGGGDEQFF. CDR3 sequence (DNA): TGTGCCAGCAGCTTAGTTCACGGCGGGGGCGATGAGCAGTTCTTC. The variable domain in full, completed from reference TRBV7-2 and TRBJ2-1, reads GAGVSQSPSNKVTEKGKDVELRCDPISGHTALYWYRQSLGQGLEFLIYFQGNSAPDKSGLPSDRFSAERTGGSVSTLTIQRTQQEDSAVYLCASSLVHGGGDEQFFGPGTRLTVL.

The chain links TRBV19 to TRBJ2-3, with D possibly matching TRBD1 (6 bases). The V gene lost 7 bases and the J gene lost 11 bases, with 13 bases spanning the gap. Germline V gene lookup returns CDR1 LNHDA and CDR2 SQIVND (reference sequence). The CDR3 runs to 11 residues. The CDR3 bases are TGTGCCAGTAAGTCCAGGGGCGTGCAGTATTTT. Protein: CASKSRGVQYF.

A few counts support this clone. The J gene is TRBJ2-3, the V gene TRBV7-2, with 8 bases identical to TRBD2. The length of the CDR3 is 14 residues. V lost 6 bases, J lost 2 bases, and 4 bases stayed unmatched. Germline loops: CDR1 SGHTA, CDR2 FQGNSA. The DNA for the CDR3 is TGTGCCAGCAGTCGAGCGGGGGCCACAGATACGCAGTATTTT. It codes for CASSRAGATDTQYF.

The J gene is TRBJ1-1, the V gene TRBV30; D is uncertain. Deletions cut 5 bases from V and 6 bases from J, with 10 bases between. The CDR3 consists of 11 residues. Germline V CDR1 and CDR2: GTSNPN, SVGIG (reference sequence). The CDR3 nucleotides are TGTGCCTGGGGTTTTGGACCTGAAGCTTTCTTT. Protein: CAWGFGPEAFF. The full variable domain, in which reference TRBV30 and TRBJ1-1 provide the parts outside the CDR3, is SQTIHQWPATLVQPVGSPLSLECTVEGTSNPNLYWYRQAAGRGLQLLFYSVGIGQISSEVPQNLSASRPQDRQFILSSKKLLLSDSGFYLCAWGFGPEAFFGQGTRLTVV.

This chain connects TRBV5-8 to TRBJ1-2, with a tentative D call TRBD1 (6 bases). The V end was cut by 4 bases, the J end by 3 bases, with 13 bases between. Looked up from germline, CDR1 is SGHTS and CDR2 is YDEGEE. The length of the CDR3 is 14 residues. The chain's CDR3 is CASSNYREDYGYTF. The CDR3 DNA reads as TGTGCCAGCAGCAACTACAGGGAGGACTATGGCTACACCTTC. Complete variable domain (other parts from reference TRBV5-8 and TRBJ1-2): EAGVTQSPTHLIKTRGQQATLRCSPISGHTSVYWYQQALGLGLQFLLWYDEGEERNRGNFPPRFSGRQFPNYSSELNVNALELEDSALYLCASSNYREDYGYTFGSGTRLTVV.

The V and J genes are TRBV7-6 and TRBJ2-1; D is possibly TRBD2 (6 bases). The V gene's germline CDR1 is SGHVS and CDR2 FNYEAQ. This CDR3 has 17 residues. V was pared by 0 bases and J by 7 bases, with 19 bases between. In nucleotides, the CDR3 is TGTGCCAGCAGCTTAGCGGGGCGGGGCCCAAAGGTTAATGAGCAGTTCTTC. Encoded protein: CASSLAGRGPKVNEQFF.

The chain carries TRBV13 and TRBJ2-1; 10 bases are a match to TRBD2. The CDR3 contains 16 residues. Germline loops: CDR1 PRHDT, CDR2 FYEKMQ (reference sequence). V was pared by 2 bases and J by 8 bases, with 9 bases of the junction left unmatched. CDR3 amino acids: CASSLSGLAGADEQFF. CDR3 in DNA: TGTGCCAGCAGCTTATCTGGTCTAGCGGGGGCGGATGAGCAGTTCTTC.

The sample holds a few counts of this clone. This chain joins TRBV7-8 and TRBJ2-7; D possibly corresponds to TRBD1 (5 bases). Trimming shortened V by 5 bases and J by 2 bases, and 10 bases separated the two germline ends. The CDR3 covers 13 residues. Germline CDR1 is SGHVS and CDR2 is FQNEAQ. CDR3: CASSADSAYEQYF. CDR3 bases: TGTGCCAGCAGCGCCGACAGCGCCTACGAGCAGTACTTC.